This is a list of T cell receptor beta chains from one sample in a study of T cell responses to AZD1222 COVID-19 vaccine. Assay: immunoSEQ multiplex PCR; the TCRdb copy retains only in-frame clones and omits some. This sample has about 150,000 clones, with approximately 86% found just once. The material sequenced was peripheral blood, taken after recovery from COVID-19. The receptors originated from an adult who had recovered from COVID-19. CDR3s include the opening cysteine and the closing phenylalanine or tryptophan. A D gene is named only where the DNA matches it firmly. Size values are once, few and many counts, or a class for expanded clones, and some rows have none.

TRBD1	few	TRBV5-4	TRBJ1-6	TGTGCCAGCAGCTCCAGGGGGTCACCCCTCCACTTT	CASSSRGSPLHF
TRBD1	-	TRBV29-1	TRBJ2-1	TGCAGCGTGGGACAGGGGGGTTACAATGAGCAGTTCTTC	CSVGQGGYNEQFF
TRBD1	-	TRBV7-6	TRBJ1-4	TGTGCCAGCAGCACAACAGGAGGGACAGGGGCCCTTAATGAAAAACTGTTTTTT	CASSTTGGTGALNEKLFF
-	-	TRBV2	TRBJ2-7	TGTGCCAGCAGTGAAGGGCGGCTCTCCTACGAGCAGTACTTC	CASSEGRLSYEQYF
-	-	TRBV11-2	TRBJ2-7	TGTGCCAGCAGCTTAGATCACAGGGCCTACGAGCAGTACTTC	CASSLDHRAYEQYF
TRBD1	-	TRBV5-6	TRBJ1-6	TGTGCCAGCAGCTTCGGACAGGGTGTAGGTAATTCACCCCTCCACTTT	CASSFGQGVGNSPLHF
-	-	TRBV5-1	TRBJ1-1	TGCGCCAGCAGCTTGTTTGGGGCAGGAGGCGTCACTGAAGCTTTCTTT	CASSLFGAGGVTEAFF
TRBD1	-	TRBV28	TRBJ1-2	TGTGCCAGCAGTTCGCCGGGACAGCGGCCCTATGGCTACACCTTC	CASSSPGQRPYGYTF
TRBD2	-	TRBV4-1	TRBJ2-1	TGCGCCAGCAGCCAAGAAACGGGGGGGCGAATTTATGAGCAGTTCTTC	CASSQETGGRIYEQFF
-	-	TRBV4-3	TRBJ2-1	TGCGCCAGCAGCCAAGACAGGGAAGGGGTGGATGAGCAGTTCTTC	CASSQDREGVDEQFF
-	-	TRBV5-1	TRBJ1-4	TGCGCCAGCAGCTTTGTAGGGACTAATGAAAAACTGTTTTTT	CASSFVGTNEKLFF
-	once	TRBV2	TRBJ2-6	TGTGCCAGCGAAGGATCTTTCTCTGGGGCCAACGTCCTGACTTTC	CASEGSFSGANVLTF
-	-	TRBV24-1	TRBJ2-1	TGTGCCACCAGTGATTCCCCCGGGACGGAATACAATGAGCAGTTCTTC	CATSDSPGTEYNEQFF
-	-	TRBV9	TRBJ1-6	TGTGCCAGCAGCGGGCCAAATTCACCCCTCCACTTT	CASSGPNSPLHF
-	-	TRBV19	TRBJ2-1	TGTGCCAGTAGTCCCCCGTTCAGTAGCTCCTACAATGAGCAGTTCTTC	CASSPPFSSSYNEQFF
-	-	TRBV7-6	TRBJ2-2	TGTGCCAGCAGCTTAGTGGCAGGAGCGAACACCGGGGAGCTGTTTTTT	CASSLVAGANTGELFF
-	-	TRBV28	TRBJ2-5	TGTGCCAGCAGCCCGTTTCGGGGCGCGGGGGAGACCCAGTACTTC	CASSPFRGAGETQYF
-	-	TRBV9	TRBJ1-2	TGTGCCAGCAGCGTAGCGGCACAGAATTTAGATGGCTACACCTTC	CASSVAAQNLDGYTF
-	-	TRBV28	TRBJ1-2	TGTGCCAGCAGTTTGTCGATCTATTCTAACTATGGCTACACCTTC	CASSLSIYSNYGYTF
TRBD1	few	TRBV2	TRBJ1-4	TGTGCCAGCACGGGACAGCCAGAAAAACTGTTTTTT	CASTGQPEKLFF
-	-	TRBV14	TRBJ1-2	TGTGCCAGCAGCCGAGGGATTGTAGATGGCTACACCTTC	CASSRGIVDGYTF
-	-	TRBV14	TRBJ1-2	TGTGCCAGCAGCCAAGCGGGGACCGGCTATGGCTACACCTTC	CASSQAGTGYGYTF
TRBD1	-	TRBV6-1	TRBJ2-3	TGTGCCAGCAGTGAAGCGAAGGACAGGGGAACGACAGATACGCAGTATTTT	CASSEAKDRGTTDTQYF
TRBD1	few	TRBV5-1	TRBJ2-1	TGCGCCAGCAGCTTGAGTTATTACAGGACAGGGGGCTTGAATGAGCAGTTCTTC	CASSLSYYRTGGLNEQFF
-	-	TRBV7-9	TRBJ1-1	TGTGCCAGCAGCCCCTCTGGTGGGGCTGAAGCTTTCTTT	CASSPSGGAEAFF
-	-	TRBV6-5	TRBJ1-3	TGTGCCAGTCCCGACCTAGGGAACACCATATATTTT	CASPDLGNTIYF
-	-	TRBV7-9	TRBJ1-1	TGTGCCAGCAGCTTAGAACAGGGATCGAACACTGAAGCTTTCTTT	CASSLEQGSNTEAFF
-	few	TRBV19	TRBJ2-7	TGTGCCAGTAGACCGGGACCCCCGTCCTACGAGCAGTACTTC	CASRPGPPSYEQYF
-	few	TRBV7-2	TRBJ1-6	TGTGCCAGCAGATCTGTGGGTAATTCACCCCTCCACTTT	CASRSVGNSPLHF
TRBD1	-	TRBV7-6	TRBJ1-1	TGTGCCAGCAGCTTGACAGGGGGCGAGAACACTGAAGCTTTCTTT	CASSLTGGENTEAFF
-	-	TRBV10-3	TRBJ1-5	TGTGCCATCAGTGGCGGGGCCTCCGGTCAGCCCCAGCATTTT	CAISGGASGQPQHF
-	-	TRBV9	TRBJ2-7	TGTGCCAGCAGCGTGCAGGGAGACTACGAGCAGTACTTC	CASSVQGDYEQYF
TRBD2	-	TRBV28	TRBJ2-7	TGTGCCAGCAGTTTTGTTGCGGGAGGGTTGGACGAGCAGTACTTC	CASSFVAGGLDEQYF
-	-	TRBV9	TRBJ1-2	TGTGCCAGCAGCGTAGAATCCGGGGCAGGGCTCGGCTACACCTTC	CASSVESGAGLGYTF
-	-	TRBV7-2	TRBJ1-3	TGTGCCAGCAGCTTAGTCGTCGCCAGGGTGATCTCTGGAAACACCATATATTTT	CASSLVVARVISGNTIYF